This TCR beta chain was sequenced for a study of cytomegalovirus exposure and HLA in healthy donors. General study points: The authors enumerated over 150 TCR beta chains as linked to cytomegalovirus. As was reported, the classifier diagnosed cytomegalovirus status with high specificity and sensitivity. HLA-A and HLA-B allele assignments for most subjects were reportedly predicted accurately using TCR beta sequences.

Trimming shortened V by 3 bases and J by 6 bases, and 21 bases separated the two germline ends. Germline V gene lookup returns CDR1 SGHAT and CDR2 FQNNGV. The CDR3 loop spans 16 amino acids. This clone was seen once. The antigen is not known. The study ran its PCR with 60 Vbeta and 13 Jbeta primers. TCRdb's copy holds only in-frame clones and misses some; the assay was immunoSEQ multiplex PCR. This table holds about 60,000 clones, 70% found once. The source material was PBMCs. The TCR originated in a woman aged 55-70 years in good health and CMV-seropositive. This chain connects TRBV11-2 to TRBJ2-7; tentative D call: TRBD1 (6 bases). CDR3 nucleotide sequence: TGTGCCAGCAGCTTGTCCTCGCCAGGGGCGTCCAGCGAGCAGTACTTC. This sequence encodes CASSLSSPGASSEQYF.